Below, 9 T cell receptor beta chains from the same sample are listed, as sequenced in a study of radiation and T cells in renal cell carcinoma. Indicated time point: blood 4 weeks post-SBRT, at nephrectomy. Treatment: 15 Gy SBRT to primary tumor, nephrectomy 4 weeks later. The method was immunoSEQ multiplex PCR; TCRdb's version includes in-frame clones alone and lacks a portion of them. Counted here are about 90,000 clones, around four fifths occurring once; the ten biggest clones make up around 9.1%. Sample: blood, taken from a patient whose treatment included radiotherapy and nephrectomy. The receptors were sampled from a middle-aged man with renal cell carcinoma.

This rearrangement joins TRBV10-1 to TRBJ2-2; 8 bases line up with TRBD2. The V gene end was trimmed by 4 bases and the J gene end by 3 bases; junction bases not matched to a gene: 4. Germline CDR1 WNHNN, CDR2 SYGVQD (reference sequence). This CDR3 comprises 15 residues. The chain's CDR3 is CASSGTAGDTGELFF. The CDR3 DNA is TGCGCCAGCAGTGGGACAGCGGGGGACACCGGGGAGCTGTTTTTT.

V and J are TRBV5-4 and TRBJ1-4, with D maybe TRBD1 (6 bases). CDR1 and CDR2 (germline): SGHNT, YYREEE (reference sequence). V was pared by 5 bases and J by 1 base, with 12 bases between. The CDR3 has 15 amino acids. The DNA for the CDR3 is TGTGCCAGCAGTTTTAAGACAGGAACTAATGAAAAACTGTTTTTT. Translation gives CASSFKTGTNEKLFF.

J is TRBJ2-1 and V is TRBV7-2; D unclear. This CDR3 has 15 amino acids. V was cut by 0 bases and J by 3 bases, with 9 bases left in between. Germline-derived CDR1 and CDR2 are SGHTA and FQGNSA. The CDR3 region is CASSLAVGSYNEQFF. The CDR3 DNA reads as TGTGCCAGCAGCTTAGCCGTGGGAAGCTACAATGAGCAGTTCTTC.

By share, this clone counts as medium-sized. The same CDR3 also results from other DNA sequences found in this sample. The V gene is TRBV5-1, the J gene TRBJ2-7; 12 positions agree with TRBD1. V lost 0 bases and J lost 7; bases outside the gene matches: 5. The germline CDR1 and CDR2 sequences are SGHRS and YFSETQ. The CDR3 has 15 residues. This chain's CDR3 is CASSLGRDRGREQYF. In nucleotides, the CDR3 is TGCGCCAGCAGCTTGGGTCGGGACAGGGGGCGGGAGCAGTACTTC.

V usage is TRBV6-6 and J usage is TRBJ1-2, with D possibly TRBD1 on 6 matching bases. CDR3 length equals 16 residues. V was cut by 6 bases and J by 2 bases, with 19 bases left in between. Germline V gives CDR1 MNHNY, CDR2 SVGAGI (reference sequence). DNA of the CDR3: TGTGCCAGCAGCCAAACGGAGGGGGGCGCCAACTATGGCTACACCTTC. Protein sequence: CASSQTEGGANYGYTF.

V usage is TRBV5-8 and J usage is TRBJ1-1, with D uncertain. V lost 7 bases and J 0 bases, leaving 10 bases between the germline ends. CDR3 size: 13 residues. Germline V lookup: CDR1 SGHTS, CDR2 YDEGEE. The CDR3 protein is CASLRGVNTEAFF. CDR3 in DNA: TGTGCCAGCCTCCGAGGAGTGAACACTGAAGCTTTCTTT.

This clone was counted a single time. This chain's CDR3 is CASSQETGAGGGFYEQYF. The CDR3 DNA reads as TGTGCCAGCAGCCAAGAAACGGGAGCGGGAGGCGGCTTCTACGAGCAGTACTTC. The chain uses TRBV4-2 and TRBJ2-7; TRBD2 matches 9 bases. The CDR3 is made up of 18 amino acids. Germline assignment: CDR1 LGHNA and CDR2 YNFKEQ. Trimming removed 0 bases from V and 3 bases from J; junction bases left unmatched: 12.

A single count supports this clone. This chain joins TRBV7-2 and TRBJ1-1; no reliable D call. Germline V CDR1 and CDR2: SGHTA, FQGNSA. CDR3 length: 12 amino acids. V dropped 5 bases and J dropped 1 base, with 5 bases sitting between them. The CDR3 DNA is TGTGCCAGCAGCATGACGAACACTGAAGCTTTCTTT. Translating gives CASSMTNTEAFF.

This clone was counted between two and nine times. The chain combines TRBV7-9 with TRBJ2-6, with D uncertain. V lost 2 bases and J lost 0, with 5 bases in between. The CDR3 is made up of 15 amino acids. Germline V gives CDR1 SEHNR, CDR2 FQNEAQ (reference sequence). CDR3: CASSLPFSGANVLTF. The CDR3 nucleotides are TGTGCCAGCAGCTTACCTTTCTCTGGGGCCAACGTCCTGACTTTC.